This passage covers 13 T cell receptor beta chains from one sample sequenced in a study of OX40 agonist ivuxolimab in advanced cancers. Measured with immunoSEQ multiplex PCR; TCRdb has only the in-frame clones, and not every one. The data show about 50,000 clones, around 80% seen once. This specimen consisted of CD4+ or CD8+ T cells sorted from blood, obtained in a trial of the OX40 agonist ivuxolimab. These TCRs come from an adult with an advanced solid tumor such as melanoma, head and neck, liver or kidney cancer.

CDR3 loop: CASSAGTNTGELFF. DNA for the CDR3: TGCGCCAGCAGCGCGGGGACTAACACCGGGGAGCTGTTTTTT. The chain recombines TRBV5-1 with TRBJ2-2; tentative D call: TRBD2 (6 bases). V was trimmed by 4 bases and J by 2 bases, leaving 9 bases between them. The CDR3 spans 14 residues. Germline assignment: CDR1 SGHRS and CDR2 YFSETQ.

In the case of this clone: The junction departs from the called germline gene at one end, perhaps through a read error. The genes are TRBV11-3 and TRBJ2-5; 7 positions agree with TRBD2. This CDR3 comprises 14 residues. Germline CDR1 SGHNT, CDR2 YENEEA. The CDR3 nucleotides are TGTGCCAGCAGCTTATCCCTTGCTAGCGGCCTACTAAACTTC. Its protein product is CASSLSLASGLLNF.

V usage is TRBV15 and J usage is TRBJ1-1, with D uncertain. The V gene lost 8 bases and the J gene lost 3 bases, with 13 bases spanning the gap. This CDR3 contains 13 residues. Germline CDR1 is LNHNV and CDR2 is YYDKDF (reference sequence). The CDR3 DNA sequence: TGTGCCACCTCCCCCCGGGGTTACACTGAAGCTTTCTTT. Translated, it gives CATSPRGYTEAFF.

J is TRBJ1-1 and V is TRBV5-1, with TRBD1 matching 9 bases. V lost 4 bases and J lost 0; bases outside the gene matches: 4. The CDR3 runs 15 residues. Per the germline V gene, CDR1 is SGHRS and CDR2 is YFSETQ. As DNA, the CDR3 is TGCGCCAGCAGCCCCCGACAGGGGGTGAACACTGAAGCTTTCTTT. Its translation is CASSPRQGVNTEAFF.

The chain recombines TRBV7-9 with TRBJ1-4; 7 bases map to TRBD1. The V and J ends lost 5 bases and 8 bases, in that order; junction bases with no gene match: 11. The CDR3 has 15 residues. The germline V gene encodes CDR1 SEHNR and CDR2 FQNEAQ (reference sequence). CDR3 coding DNA: TGTGCCAGCAGCCCGTGGACAGGATCGGGGGAAAAACTGTTTTTT. Amino acid sequence: CASSPWTGSGEKLFF.

The chain joins TRBV11-2 to TRBJ1-2; 10 bases line up with TRBD1. Unmatched junction bases numbered 17, after V lost 5 bases and J lost 5 bases. Germline V lookup: CDR1 SGHAT, CDR2 FQNNGV. This CDR3 comprises 18 residues. The CDR3 is CASSLSGGVVDRGYGYTF. The CDR3 DNA is TGTGCCAGCAGCCTTAGTGGTGGGGTTGTGGACAGGGGGTATGGCTACACCTTC.

The sample holds a few counts of this clone. V usage is TRBV10-3 and J usage is TRBJ1-5, with a weak D call TRBD1 (5 bases). V was shortened by 5 bases and J by 2 bases, with 7 bases between the two germline ends. The germline gives CDR1 ENHRY, CDR2 SYGVKD. The CDR3 consists of 13 residues. CDR3 region: CAISQGGNQPQHF. CDR3 nucleotide sequence: TGTGCCATCAGTCAGGGAGGCAATCAGCCCCAGCATTTT.

The V and J genes are TRBV7-9 and TRBJ1-2; D gene ambiguous. Germline V gives CDR1 SEHNR, CDR2 FQNEAQ (reference sequence). V was cut by 1 base and J by 0 bases, with 15 bases left in between. CDR3 length: 17 residues. The CDR3 bases are TGTGCCAGCAGCTTAGAGGGATGGGCGACCTCTAACTATGGCTACACCTTC. Amino acids: CASSLEGWATSNYGYTF.

The DNA for the CDR3 is TGTGCCAGCAGTTTAGACAGGGGTTTGAACACTGAAGCTTTCTTT. Translating gives CASSLDRGLNTEAFF. The chain employs TRBV6-5 and TRBJ1-1, with 8 bases lining up with TRBD1. Germline lookup yields CDR1 MNHEY and CDR2 SVGAGI. CDR3 length: 15 residues. J lost 0 bases, V lost 4 bases, and 4 bases had no gene match.

The V and J genes are TRBV11-2 and TRBJ1-6; 7 nucleotides align to TRBD1. Trimming at V came to 1 base and at J to 11 bases, leaving 8 bases not matched to a gene. CDR3 size: 15 residues. Germline V gene lookup returns CDR1 SGHAT and CDR2 FQNNGV. The CDR3 here is CASSLAQGGQTPLHF. Written as DNA, the CDR3 is TGTGCCAGCAGCTTAGCGCAGGGGGGACAGACACCCCTCCACTTT.

Regarding this clone: The same CDR3 can be traced to other DNA sequences in this sample. This chain joins TRBV19 and TRBJ1-3, with D tentatively TRBD1 (6 bases). CDR1 is LNHDA, CDR2 SQIVND, per germline (reference sequence). This CDR3 spans 14 amino acids. V was shortened by 4 bases and J by 2 bases, with 9 bases between the two germline ends. CDR3 bases: TGTGCCAGTAGTACCACAGGGACTGGAAACACCATATATTTT. The encoded protein is CASSTTGTGNTIYF. Full variable domain (remainder filled in from reference TRBV19 and TRBJ1-3): DGGITQSPKYLFRKEGQNVTLSCEQNLNHDAMYWYRQDPGQGLRLIYYSQIVNDFQKGDIAEGYSVSREKKESFPLTVTSAQKNPTAFYLCASSTTGTGNTIYFGEGSWLTVV.

This clone was picked up one time. The chain carries TRBV5-1 and TRBJ1-2; 9 positions match TRBD1. The trim removed 5 bases at V and 0 bases at J, leaving 8 bases unmatched. Germline lookup yields CDR1 SGHRS and CDR2 YFSETQ. The length of the CDR3 is 16 residues. CDR3 in DNA: TGCGCCAGCAGACCGGACAGGGGCGCTTCTAACTATGGCTACACCTTC. It is translated as CASRPDRGASNYGYTF.

The chain employs TRBV2 and TRBJ2-5, with D tentatively TRBD2 (5 bases). The CDR3 runs 14 residues. The ends were cut back, 3 bases at V and 4 bases at J, with 12 bases in the middle. Germline V gene lookup returns CDR1 SNHLY and CDR2 FYNNEI. The CDR3 spells CASSELRVPETQYF. Here the CDR3 DNA reads TGTGCCAGCAGTGAGTTGCGGGTCCCAGAGACCCAGTACTTC.